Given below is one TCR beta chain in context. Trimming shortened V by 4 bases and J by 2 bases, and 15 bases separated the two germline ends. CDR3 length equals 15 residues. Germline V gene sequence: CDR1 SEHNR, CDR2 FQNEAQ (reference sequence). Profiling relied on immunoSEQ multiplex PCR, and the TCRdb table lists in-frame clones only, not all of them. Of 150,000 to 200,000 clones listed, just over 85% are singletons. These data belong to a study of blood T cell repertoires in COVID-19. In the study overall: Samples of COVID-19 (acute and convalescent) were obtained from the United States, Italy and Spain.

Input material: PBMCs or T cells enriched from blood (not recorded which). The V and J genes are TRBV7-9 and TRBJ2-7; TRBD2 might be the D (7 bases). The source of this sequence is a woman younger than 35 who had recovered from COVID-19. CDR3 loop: CASSSSGEGPYEQYF. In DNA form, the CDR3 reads TGTGCCAGCAGCTCATCAGGGGAGGGCCCCTACGAGCAGTACTTC.